A selection of T cell receptor beta chains follows, all from one sample in a study of response to subunit inactivated influenza vaccine. TCRdb re-called the RT-PCR reads through MiXCR, storing one row per CDR3 protein. The sample lists fewer than 650,000 distinct CDR3 sequences; over 10% were seen once. This material consisted of PBMCs from blood, taken 45 days after vaccination. These receptors were taken from a man aged 50-60 years who received an inactivated influenza vaccine. The CDR3 runs from the conserved cysteine through the conserved F or W. The order of the fields is J gene, clone size, D gene, V gene, CDR3 protein, CDR3 DNA. The D gene is left open where the match is weak. Clone size is shown for a subset of rows, as once, few, many or a class of expanded clone.

j_gene: TRBJ2-7; abundance: many; d_gene: NA; v_gene: TRBV7-2; CDR3aa: CASSAIGGGQVRYEQYF; CDR3nt: TGTGCCAGCAGCGCCATCGGGGGAGGACAGGTACGCTACGAGCAGTACTTC
j_gene: TRBJ1-3; abundance: few; d_gene: NA; v_gene: TRBV7-2; CDR3aa: CASSLSRVSGNTIYF; CDR3nt: TGTGCCAGCAGCTTATCGAGGGTCTCTGGAAACACCATATATTTT
j_gene: TRBJ2-7; abundance: NA; d_gene: NA; v_gene: TRBV30; CDR3aa: CAWSGSVFGEQYF; CDR3nt: TGTGCCTGGAGTGGAAGTGTGTTCGGCGAGCAGTACTTC
j_gene: TRBJ2-1; abundance: NA; d_gene: TRBD1; v_gene: TRBV6-9; CDR3aa: CASSYPTGARGGSRMSRYNEQFF; CDR3nt: TGTGCCAGCAGTTATCCCACAGGGGCCCGAGGTGGGTCGAGAATGAGCCGTTACAATGAGCAGTTCTTC
j_gene: TRBJ2-6; abundance: NA; d_gene: NA; v_gene: TRBV6-1; CDR3aa: CASSELPHSGANVLTF; CDR3nt: TGTGCCAGCAGTGAACTCCCTCACTCTGGGGCCAACGTCCTGACTTTC
j_gene: TRBJ2-3; abundance: few; d_gene: NA; v_gene: TRBV12-3/TRBV12-4; CDR3aa: CASRTGNEDTQYF; CDR3nt: TGTGCCAGCAGAACAGGGAACGAGGATACGCAGTATTTT
j_gene: TRBJ2-3; abundance: many; d_gene: TRBD2; v_gene: TRBV29-1; CDR3aa: CSVATSGSSTQYF; CDR3nt: TGCAGCGTTGCTACTAGCGGGAGCAGTACGCAGTATTTT
j_gene: TRBJ1-1; abundance: few; d_gene: NA; v_gene: TRBV28; CDR3aa: CASSSWNRKLNTEAFF; CDR3nt: TGTGCCAGCAGCTCATGGAACAGGAAGTTGAACACTGAAGCTTTCTTT
j_gene: TRBJ2-2; abundance: NA; d_gene: NA; v_gene: TRBV7-2; CDR3aa: CASSLNSGGMTGELFF; CDR3nt: TGTGCCAGCAGCCTCAATTCCGGCGGGATGACCGGGGAGCTGTTTTTT
j_gene: TRBJ2-5; abundance: many; d_gene: TRBD2; v_gene: TRBV29-1; CDR3aa: CSGALLAGETQYF; CDR3nt: TGCAGCGGAGCCCTATTAGCGGGAGAGACCCAGTACTTC
j_gene: TRBJ2-7; abundance: NA; d_gene: TRBD1; v_gene: TRBV6-1; CDR3aa: CASSGRTGAYEQYF; CDR3nt: TGTGCCAGCAGCGGTAGGACAGGGGCCTACGAGCAGTACTTC
j_gene: TRBJ2-7; abundance: NA; d_gene: TRBD1; v_gene: TRBV7-2; CDR3aa: CASSFRTGAYEQYF; CDR3nt: TGTGCCAGCAGCTTCCGGACAGGGGCCTACGAGCAGTACTTC
j_gene: TRBJ2-7; abundance: many; d_gene: NA; v_gene: TRBV10-3; CDR3aa: CAISGESYEQYF; CDR3nt: TGTGCCATCAGTGGGGAATCCTACGAGCAGTACTTC
j_gene: TRBJ1-6; abundance: NA; d_gene: NA; v_gene: TRBV12-3/TRBV12-4; CDR3aa: CASSLMGPGNSPLHF; CDR3nt: TGTGCCAGCAGTTTAATGGGGCCGGGGAATTCACCCCTCCACTTT
j_gene: TRBJ2-3; abundance: NA; d_gene: TRBD2; v_gene: TRBV12-3/TRBV12-4; CDR3aa: CASSFLAGAPFTDTQYF; CDR3nt: TGTGCCAGCAGTTTTCTAGCGGGGGCCCCTTTCACAGATACGCAGTATTTT
j_gene: TRBJ2-7; abundance: many; d_gene: NA; v_gene: TRBV12-3/TRBV12-4; CDR3aa: CASSFGETYEQYF; CDR3nt: TGTGCCAGCAGTTTCGGGGAGACCTACGAGCAGTACTTC
j_gene: TRBJ2-5; abundance: NA; d_gene: TRBD2; v_gene: TRBV7-9; CDR3aa: CASSLGWASGQETQYF; CDR3nt: TGTGCCAGCAGCTTAGGCTGGGCTAGCGGACAAGAGACCCAGTACTTC
j_gene: TRBJ2-7; abundance: NA; d_gene: NA; v_gene: TRBV6-1; CDR3aa: CASTPGGDYEQYF; CDR3nt: TGTGCCAGCACCCCCGGGGGTGATTACGAGCAGTACTTC
j_gene: TRBJ1-6; abundance: few; d_gene: NA; v_gene: TRBV7-3; CDR3aa: CASSLNENSPLHF; CDR3nt: TGTGCCAGCAGCTTAAACGAGAATTCACCCCTCCACTTT
j_gene: TRBJ1-5; abundance: NA; d_gene: NA; v_gene: TRBV24-1; CDR3aa: CATSGENQPQHF; CDR3nt: TGTGCCACCAGTGGAGAGAATCAGCCCCAGCATTTT
j_gene: TRBJ2-7; abundance: few; d_gene: NA; v_gene: TRBV5-1; CDR3aa: CASSLEGLYEQYF; CDR3nt: TGCGCCAGCAGCTTGGAGGGCCTATACGAGCAGTACTTC
j_gene: TRBJ2-7; abundance: NA; d_gene: NA; v_gene: TRBV12-3/TRBV12-4; CDR3aa: CASSGAEEGSYEQYF; CDR3nt: TGTGCCAGCAGTGGGGCAGAGGAGGGGTCCTACGAGCAGTACTTC
j_gene: TRBJ1-1; abundance: few; d_gene: NA; v_gene: TRBV20-1; CDR3aa: CSARDLTAGTEAFF; CDR3nt: TGCAGTGCTAGAGATCTCACTGCCGGTACTGAAGCTTTCTTT
j_gene: TRBJ1-4; abundance: NA; d_gene: NA; v_gene: TRBV20-1; CDR3aa: CSARGGFGEKLFF; CDR3nt: TGCAGTGCTAGAGGGGGGTTCGGTGAAAAACTGTTTTTT
j_gene: TRBJ2-5; abundance: NA; d_gene: NA; v_gene: TRBV29-1; CDR3aa: CSVAPEGTQYF; CDR3nt: TGCAGCGTTGCTCCTGAGGGGACCCAGTACTTC
j_gene: TRBJ1-1; abundance: few; d_gene: TRBD1; v_gene: TRBV5-1; CDR3aa: CASSLRGQPYTEAFF; CDR3nt: TGCGCCAGCAGCTTGAGGGGACAGCCCTACACTGAAGCTTTCTTT
j_gene: TRBJ2-4; abundance: many; d_gene: NA; v_gene: TRBV4-1; CDR3aa: CASSHSGAKNIQYF; CDR3nt: TGCGCCAGCAGCCACAGTGGGGCCAAAAACATTCAGTACTTC
j_gene: TRBJ2-3; abundance: NA; d_gene: TRBD2; v_gene: TRBV6-2/TRBV6-3; CDR3aa: CASRAGGSDTQYF; CDR3nt: TGTGCCAGCAGGGCGGGAGGCTCAGATACGCAGTATTTT
j_gene: TRBJ2-2; abundance: few; d_gene: NA; v_gene: TRBV28; CDR3aa: CASSLPQGNTGELFF; CDR3nt: TGTGCCAGCAGTTTACCCCAGGGGAACACCGGGGAGCTGTTTTTT
j_gene: TRBJ1-1; abundance: many; d_gene: NA; v_gene: TRBV5-1; CDR3aa: CASSLAVLNTEAFF; CDR3nt: TGCGCCAGCAGCTTGGCGGTCCTGAACACTGAAGCTTTCTTT
j_gene: TRBJ1-5; abundance: NA; d_gene: NA; v_gene: TRBV12-3/TRBV12-4; CDR3aa: CASSLLDGQPQHF; CDR3nt: TGTGCCAGCAGTTTATTGGATGGACAGCCCCAGCATTTT
j_gene: TRBJ2-7; abundance: many; d_gene: NA; v_gene: TRBV12-3/TRBV12-4; CDR3aa: CASSLVSGHEQYF; CDR3nt: TGTGCCAGCAGTTTAGTCTCGGGACACGAGCAGTACTTC
j_gene: TRBJ2-5; abundance: NA; d_gene: NA; v_gene: TRBV20-1; CDR3aa: CSARDRQRLETQYF; CDR3nt: TGCAGTGCTAGAGATAGACAGAGGTTGGAGACCCAGTACTTC
j_gene: TRBJ2-1; abundance: few; d_gene: TRBD2; v_gene: TRBV10-3; CDR3aa: CAISESSSGGSYNEQFF; CDR3nt: TGTGCCATCAGTGAGAGTTCTAGCGGGGGCTCCTACAATGAGCAGTTCTTC
j_gene: TRBJ1-1; abundance: NA; d_gene: NA; v_gene: TRBV19; CDR3aa: CASSYPGLNTEAFF; CDR3nt: TGTGCCAGTAGTTACCCCGGGCTGAACACTGAAGCTTTCTTT
j_gene: TRBJ2-7; abundance: few; d_gene: NA; v_gene: TRBV3-1; CDR3aa: CASSQALAEQYF; CDR3nt: TGTGCCAGCAGCCAGGCCCTTGCCGAGCAGTACTTC
j_gene: TRBJ2-3; abundance: few; d_gene: NA; v_gene: TRBV12-3/TRBV12-4; CDR3aa: CASSLNRARPPIDTQYF; CDR3nt: TGTGCCAGCAGTCTCAACCGGGCACGACCCCCAATAGATACGCAGTATTTT
j_gene: TRBJ2-5; abundance: NA; d_gene: NA; v_gene: TRBV7-6; CDR3aa: CASSLAALETQYF; CDR3nt: TGTGCCAGCAGCTTAGCGGCATTAGAGACCCAGTACTTC
j_gene: TRBJ2-5; abundance: many; d_gene: NA; v_gene: TRBV5-1; CDR3aa: CASSPLAYETQYF; CDR3nt: TGCGCCAGCAGCCCTCTAGCGTACGAGACCCAGTACTTC
j_gene: TRBJ1-2; abundance: NA; d_gene: TRBD1; v_gene: TRBV5-6; CDR3aa: CASSLGQGVRYGYTF; CDR3nt: TGTGCCAGCAGCTTGGGACAGGGGGTTCGTTATGGCTACACCTTC
j_gene: TRBJ1-1; abundance: NA; d_gene: TRBD1; v_gene: TRBV7-9; CDR3aa: CASSWGVQGQGNTEAFF; CDR3nt: TGTGCCAGCAGCTGGGGTGTGCAAGGACAGGGCAACACTGAAGCTTTCTTT
j_gene: TRBJ2-3; abundance: NA; d_gene: NA; v_gene: TRBV15; CDR3aa: CATSARQYSDTQYF; CDR3nt: TGTGCCACCAGCGCCCGACAGTATTCAGATACGCAGTATTTT
j_gene: TRBJ2-7; abundance: NA; d_gene: NA; v_gene: TRBV28; CDR3aa: CASSGVRGRDEQYF; CDR3nt: TGTGCCAGCAGCGGGGTGCGCGGTAGGGACGAGCAGTACTTC
j_gene: TRBJ2-3; abundance: many; d_gene: TRBD2; v_gene: TRBV12-3/TRBV12-4; CDR3aa: CASSTGTTPTDTQYF; CDR3nt: TGTGCCAGCAGTACCGGGACTACCCCCACAGATACGCAGTATTTT
j_gene: TRBJ2-5; abundance: NA; d_gene: NA; v_gene: TRBV24-1; CDR3aa: CATSDRGPGEETQYF; CDR3nt: TGTGCCACCAGTGATAGGGGCCCCGGGGAGGAGACCCAGTACTTC
j_gene: TRBJ2-3; abundance: few; d_gene: NA; v_gene: TRBV7-9; CDR3aa: CASSYTHLDSFTDTQYF; CDR3nt: TGTGCCAGCAGTTACACCCACCTGGACAGCTTCACAGATACGCAGTATTTT
j_gene: TRBJ2-3; abundance: many; d_gene: NA; v_gene: TRBV7-2; CDR3aa: CASSLIPTDTQYF; CDR3nt: TGTGCCAGCAGCTTAATTCCAACAGATACGCAGTATTTT
j_gene: TRBJ1-2; abundance: NA; d_gene: TRBD1; v_gene: TRBV7-9; CDR3aa: CASSSRDRGNYGYTF; CDR3nt: TGTGCCAGCAGCTCCCGGGACAGGGGTAACTATGGCTACACCTTC
j_gene: TRBJ2-3; abundance: few; d_gene: NA; v_gene: TRBV14; CDR3aa: CASSPLRGGTGAADTQYF; CDR3nt: TGTGCCAGCAGCCCCCTCCGGGGGGGGACAGGTGCCGCTGATACGCAGTATTTT
j_gene: TRBJ1-4; abundance: few; d_gene: NA; v_gene: TRBV5-1; CDR3aa: CASSLTPGGEEKLFF; CDR3nt: TGCGCCAGCAGCCTAACGCCGGGGGGAGAAGAAAAACTGTTTTTT
j_gene: TRBJ1-6; abundance: NA; d_gene: NA; v_gene: TRBV6-5; CDR3aa: CASKREYSPLHF; CDR3nt: TGTGCCAGCAAGCGGGAGTATTCACCCCTCCACTTT
j_gene: TRBJ2-5; abundance: NA; d_gene: TRBD2; v_gene: TRBV6-2/TRBV6-3; CDR3aa: CASREGWREQETQYF; CDR3nt: TGTGCCAGCAGGGAAGGGTGGCGGGAGCAAGAGACCCAGTACTTC
j_gene: TRBJ2-1; abundance: once; d_gene: NA; v_gene: TRBV28; CDR3aa: CASSSHGTPVSSYNEQFF; CDR3nt: TGTGCCAGCAGTTCGCACGGGACTCCAGTAAGCTCCTACAATGAGCAGTTCTTC
j_gene: TRBJ2-1; abundance: few; d_gene: TRBD2; v_gene: TRBV6-1; CDR3aa: CANTLAGSNYEQFF; CDR3nt: TGTGCCAACACCCTAGCGGGATCTAACTATGAGCAGTTCTTC